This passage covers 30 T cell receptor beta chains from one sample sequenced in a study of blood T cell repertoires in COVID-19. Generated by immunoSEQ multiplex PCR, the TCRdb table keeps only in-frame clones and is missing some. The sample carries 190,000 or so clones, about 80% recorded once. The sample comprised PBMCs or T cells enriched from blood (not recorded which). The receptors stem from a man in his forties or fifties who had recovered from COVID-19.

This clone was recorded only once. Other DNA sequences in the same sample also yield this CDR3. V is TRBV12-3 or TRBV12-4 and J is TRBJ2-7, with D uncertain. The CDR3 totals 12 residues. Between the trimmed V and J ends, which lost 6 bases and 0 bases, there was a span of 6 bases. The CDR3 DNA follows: TGTGCCAGCAGCCAAAACTCCTACGAGCAGTACTTC. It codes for CASSQNSYEQYF.

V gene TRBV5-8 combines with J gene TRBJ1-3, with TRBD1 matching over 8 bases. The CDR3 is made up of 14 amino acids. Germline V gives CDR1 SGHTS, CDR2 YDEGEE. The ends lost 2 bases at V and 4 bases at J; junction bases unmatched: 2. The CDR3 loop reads CASSLWTGGNTIYF. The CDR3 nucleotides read TGTGCCAGCAGCTTATGGACAGGGGGAAACACCATATATTTT.

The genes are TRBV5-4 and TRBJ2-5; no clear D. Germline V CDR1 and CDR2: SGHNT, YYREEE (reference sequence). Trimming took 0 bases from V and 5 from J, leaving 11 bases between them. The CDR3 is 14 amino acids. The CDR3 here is CASSLDALRETQYF. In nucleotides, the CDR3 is TGTGCCAGCAGCTTGGATGCGCTTCGGGAGACCCAGTACTTC. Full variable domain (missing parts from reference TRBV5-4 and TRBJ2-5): ETGVTQSPTHLIKTRGQQVTLRCSSQSGHNTVSWYQQALGQGPQFIFQYYREEENGRGNFPPRFSGLQFPNYSSELNVNALELDDSALYLCASSLDALRETQYFGPGTRLLVL.

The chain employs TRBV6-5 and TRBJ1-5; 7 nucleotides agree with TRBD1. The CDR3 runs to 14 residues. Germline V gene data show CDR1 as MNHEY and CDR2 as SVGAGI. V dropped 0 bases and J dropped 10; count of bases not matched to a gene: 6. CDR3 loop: CASSYSLTGRPQHF. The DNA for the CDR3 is TGTGCCAGCAGTTACTCCTTGACAGGGCGTCCCCAGCATTTT.

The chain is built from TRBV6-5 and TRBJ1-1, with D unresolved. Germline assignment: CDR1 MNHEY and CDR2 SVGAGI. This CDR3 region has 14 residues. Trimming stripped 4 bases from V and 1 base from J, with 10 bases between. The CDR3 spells CASSLRRGNTEAFF. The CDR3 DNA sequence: TGTGCCAGCAGTTTACGACGGGGGAACACTGAAGCTTTCTTT.

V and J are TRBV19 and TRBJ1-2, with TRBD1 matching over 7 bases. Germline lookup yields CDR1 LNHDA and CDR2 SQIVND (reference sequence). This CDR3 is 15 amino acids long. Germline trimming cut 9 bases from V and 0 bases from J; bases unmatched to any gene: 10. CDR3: CASTRDSTANYGYTF. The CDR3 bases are TGTGCCAGCACTCGGGACAGTACCGCTAACTATGGCTACACCTTC.

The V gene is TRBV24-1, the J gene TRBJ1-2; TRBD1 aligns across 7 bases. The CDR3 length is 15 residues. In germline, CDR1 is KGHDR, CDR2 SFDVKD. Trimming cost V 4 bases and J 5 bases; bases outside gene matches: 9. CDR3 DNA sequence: TGTGCCACCAGTGAGGACGGGACAGAATCGTATGGCTACACCTTC. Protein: CATSEDGTESYGYTF.

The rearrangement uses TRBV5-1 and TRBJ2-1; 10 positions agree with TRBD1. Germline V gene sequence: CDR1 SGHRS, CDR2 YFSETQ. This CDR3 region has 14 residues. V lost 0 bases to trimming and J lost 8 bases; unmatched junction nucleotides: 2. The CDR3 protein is CASSLGTGGDEQFF. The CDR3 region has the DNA TGCGCCAGCAGCTTGGGGACAGGGGGAGATGAGCAGTTCTTC.

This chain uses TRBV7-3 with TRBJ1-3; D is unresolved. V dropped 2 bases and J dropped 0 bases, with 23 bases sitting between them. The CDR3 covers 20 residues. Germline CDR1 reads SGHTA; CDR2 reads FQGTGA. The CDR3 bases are TGTGCCAGCAGCTTAGCTAGCCCAGCCGTGCGGGTGCACTCTGGAAACACCATATATTTT. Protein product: CASSLASPAVRVHSGNTIYF.

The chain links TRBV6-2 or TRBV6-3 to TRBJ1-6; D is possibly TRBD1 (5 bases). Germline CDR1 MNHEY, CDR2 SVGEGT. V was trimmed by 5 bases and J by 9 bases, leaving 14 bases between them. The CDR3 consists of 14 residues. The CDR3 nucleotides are TGTGCCAGCAGTGGGGCCGCAAACGGTTCACCCCTCCACTTT. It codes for CASSGAANGSPLHF.

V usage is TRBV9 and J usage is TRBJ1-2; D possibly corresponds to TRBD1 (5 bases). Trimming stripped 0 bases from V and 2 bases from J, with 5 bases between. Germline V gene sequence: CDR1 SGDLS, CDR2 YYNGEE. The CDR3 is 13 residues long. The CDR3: CASSVAGNYGYTF. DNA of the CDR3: TGTGCCAGCAGCGTAGCAGGGAACTATGGCTACACCTTC. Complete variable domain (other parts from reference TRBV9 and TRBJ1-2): DSGVTQTPKHLITATGQRVTLRCSPRSGDLSVYWYQQSLDQGLQFLIQYYNGEERAKGNILERFSAQQFPDLHSELNLSSLELGDSALYFCASSVAGNYGYTFGSGTRLTVV.

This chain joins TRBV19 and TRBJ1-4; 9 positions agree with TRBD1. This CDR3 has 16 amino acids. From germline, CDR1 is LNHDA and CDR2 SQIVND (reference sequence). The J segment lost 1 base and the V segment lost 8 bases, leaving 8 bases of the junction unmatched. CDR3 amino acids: CASSPGQGQTNEKLFF. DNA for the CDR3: TGTGCCAGTTCACCCGGACAGGGGCAAACTAATGAAAAACTGTTTTTT.

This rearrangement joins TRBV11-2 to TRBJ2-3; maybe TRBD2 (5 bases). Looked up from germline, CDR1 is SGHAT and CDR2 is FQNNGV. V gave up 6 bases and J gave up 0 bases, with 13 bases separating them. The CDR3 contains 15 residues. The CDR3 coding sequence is TGTGCCAGCAGTCGGGGTGAAATGAGCACAGATACGCAGTATTTT. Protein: CASSRGEMSTDTQYF.

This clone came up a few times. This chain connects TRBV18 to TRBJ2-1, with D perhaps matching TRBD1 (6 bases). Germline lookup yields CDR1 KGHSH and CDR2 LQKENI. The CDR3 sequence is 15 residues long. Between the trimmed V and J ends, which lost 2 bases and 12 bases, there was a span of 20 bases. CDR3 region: CASSPAGAGQSGQFF. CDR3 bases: TGTGCCAGCTCACCAGCAGGGGCAGGCCAATCTGGGCAGTTCTTC.

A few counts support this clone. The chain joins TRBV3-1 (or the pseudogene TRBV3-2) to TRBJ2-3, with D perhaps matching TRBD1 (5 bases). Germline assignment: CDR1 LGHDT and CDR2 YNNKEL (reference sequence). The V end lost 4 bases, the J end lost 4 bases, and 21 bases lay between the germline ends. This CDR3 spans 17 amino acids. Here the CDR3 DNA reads TGTGCCAGCAGCCCCACAGGCCGGCAAGCGCCTCCAGATACGCAGTATTTT. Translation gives CASSPTGRQAPPDTQYF.

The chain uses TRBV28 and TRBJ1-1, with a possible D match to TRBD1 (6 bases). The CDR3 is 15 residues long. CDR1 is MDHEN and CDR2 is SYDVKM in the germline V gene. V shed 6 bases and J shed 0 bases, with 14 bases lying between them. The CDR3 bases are TGTGCCAGCAGAGAGACAGGACGTTTGAACACTGAAGCTTTCTTT. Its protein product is CASRETGRLNTEAFF. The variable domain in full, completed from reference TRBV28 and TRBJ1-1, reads DVKVTQSSRYLVKRTGEKVFLECVQDMDHENMFWYRQDPGLGLRLIYFSYDVKMKEKGDIPEGYSVSREKKERFSLILESASTNQTSMYLCASRETGRLNTEAFFGQGTRLTVV.

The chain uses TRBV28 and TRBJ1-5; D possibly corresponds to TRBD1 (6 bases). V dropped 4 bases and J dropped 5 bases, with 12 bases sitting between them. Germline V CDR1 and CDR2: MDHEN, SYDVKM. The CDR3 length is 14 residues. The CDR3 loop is CASSSRDNYQPQHF. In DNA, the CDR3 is TGTGCCAGCAGTTCACGGGACAACTATCAGCCCCAGCATTTT.

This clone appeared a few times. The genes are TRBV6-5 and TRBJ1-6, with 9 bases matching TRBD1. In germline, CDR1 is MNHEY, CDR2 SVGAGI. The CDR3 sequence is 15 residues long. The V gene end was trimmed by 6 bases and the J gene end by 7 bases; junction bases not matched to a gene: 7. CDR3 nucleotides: TGTGCCAGCAGCTCGATAGACAGGGGGAATTCACCCCTCCACTTT. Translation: CASSSIDRGNSPLHF.

CDR3 sequence: CASSLPVGPTYGYTF. In nucleotides, the CDR3 is TGCGCCAGCAGTCTCCCGGTGGGGCCAACTTATGGCTACACCTTC. The J gene is TRBJ1-2, the V gene TRBV23-1, with a possible D match to TRBD1 (5 bases). TRBV23-1 falls under the ORF class, with uncertain function. The CDR3 has 15 residues. Trimming shortened V by 4 bases and J by 5 bases, and 17 bases separated the two germline ends.

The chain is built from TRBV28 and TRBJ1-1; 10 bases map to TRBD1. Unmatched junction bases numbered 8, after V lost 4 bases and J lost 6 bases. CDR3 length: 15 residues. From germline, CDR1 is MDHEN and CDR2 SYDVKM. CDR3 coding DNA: TGTGCCAGCAGTTCGACAGGGGGCAGTATCTCTGAAGCTTTCTTT. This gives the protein CASSSTGGSISEAFF.

CDR3 sequence reads: CASSEGGGQETQYF. DNA for the CDR3: TGTGCCAGCAGTGAAGGGGGGGGCCAAGAGACCCAGTACTTC. The chain employs TRBV6-1 and TRBJ2-5; TRBD2 aligns across 7 bases. Per the germline V gene, CDR1 is MNHNS and CDR2 is SASEGT. The CDR3 is made up of 14 amino acids. V trimming: 1 base; J trimming: 1 base; junction bases outside the gene matches: 0.

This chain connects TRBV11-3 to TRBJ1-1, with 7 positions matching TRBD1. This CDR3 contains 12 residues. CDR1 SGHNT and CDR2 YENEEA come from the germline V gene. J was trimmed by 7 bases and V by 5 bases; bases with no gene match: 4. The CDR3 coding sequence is TGTGCCAGCAGCACCTACAGGGGTGAAGCTTTCTTT. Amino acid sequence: CASSTYRGEAFF.

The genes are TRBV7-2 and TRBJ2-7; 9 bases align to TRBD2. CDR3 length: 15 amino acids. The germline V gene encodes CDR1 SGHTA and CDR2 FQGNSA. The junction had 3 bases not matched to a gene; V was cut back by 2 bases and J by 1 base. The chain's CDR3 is CASSLKAGGSYEQYF. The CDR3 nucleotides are TGTGCCAGCAGCTTAAAGGCGGGGGGGTCCTACGAGCAGTACTTC.

This CDR3 is CASSLFPGTGGNTIYF. The CDR3, as DNA: TGTGCCAGCAGTTTATTTCCGGGGACAGGTGGAAACACCATATATTTT. The genes are TRBV28 and TRBJ1-3, with 8 nucleotides matching TRBD1. After removal of 1 base from V and 3 bases from J, the junction contained 5 bases not matched to a gene. CDR3 length equals 16 residues. Per germline, CDR1 MDHEN and CDR2 SYDVKM.

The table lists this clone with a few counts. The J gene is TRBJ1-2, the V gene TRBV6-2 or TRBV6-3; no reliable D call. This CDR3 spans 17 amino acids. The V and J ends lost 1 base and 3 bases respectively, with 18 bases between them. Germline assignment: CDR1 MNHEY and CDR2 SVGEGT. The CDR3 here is CASSYLGSNSLYYGYTF. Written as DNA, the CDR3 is TGTGCCAGCAGTTACTTGGGCAGTAATAGTCTGTACTATGGCTACACCTTC.

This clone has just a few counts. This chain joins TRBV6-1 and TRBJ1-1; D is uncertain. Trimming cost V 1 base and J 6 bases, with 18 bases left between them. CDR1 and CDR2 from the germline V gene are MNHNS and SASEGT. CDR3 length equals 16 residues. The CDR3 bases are TGTGCCAGCAGTGAAGGGAGGGCGGTAAGCGGTGCTGAAGCTTTCTTT. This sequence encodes CASSEGRAVSGAEAFF.

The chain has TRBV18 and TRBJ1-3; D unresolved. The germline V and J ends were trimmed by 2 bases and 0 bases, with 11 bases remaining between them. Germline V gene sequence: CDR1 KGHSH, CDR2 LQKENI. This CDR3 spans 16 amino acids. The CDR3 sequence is CASSPYTTPSGNTIYF. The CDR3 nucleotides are TGTGCCAGCTCACCATATACTACCCCCTCTGGAAACACCATATATTTT. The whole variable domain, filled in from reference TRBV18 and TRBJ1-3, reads NAGVMQNPRHLVRRRGQEARLRCSPMKGHSHVYWYRQLPEEGLKFMVYLQKENIIDESGMPKERFSAEFPKEGPSILRIQQVVRGDSAAYFCASSPYTTPSGNTIYFGEGSWLTVV.

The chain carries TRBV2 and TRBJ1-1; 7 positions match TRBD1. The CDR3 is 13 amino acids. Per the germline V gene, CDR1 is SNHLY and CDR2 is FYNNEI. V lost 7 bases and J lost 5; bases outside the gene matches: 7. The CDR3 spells CASIMDRRTEAFF. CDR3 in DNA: TGTGCCAGCATTATGGACAGGAGGACTGAAGCTTTCTTT. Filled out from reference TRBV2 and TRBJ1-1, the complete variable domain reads EPEVTQTPSHQVTQMGQEVILRCVPISNHLYFYWYRQILGQKVEFLVSFYNNEISEKSEIFDDQFSVERPDGSNFTLKIRSTKLEDSAMYFCASIMDRRTEAFFGQGTRLTVV.

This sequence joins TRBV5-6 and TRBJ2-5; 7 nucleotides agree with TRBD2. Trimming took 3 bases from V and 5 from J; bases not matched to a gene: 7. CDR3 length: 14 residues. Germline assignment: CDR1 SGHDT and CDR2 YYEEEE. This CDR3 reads CASSSTSVRETQYF. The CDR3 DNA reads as TGTGCCAGCAGCTCCACTAGCGTTCGGGAGACCCAGTACTTC.

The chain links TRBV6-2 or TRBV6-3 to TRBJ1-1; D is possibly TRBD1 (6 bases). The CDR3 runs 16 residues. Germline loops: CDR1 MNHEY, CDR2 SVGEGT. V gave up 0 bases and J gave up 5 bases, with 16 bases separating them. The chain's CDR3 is CASSYSTGSVRTEAFF. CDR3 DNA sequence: TGTGCCAGCAGTTACTCGACAGGTAGCGTGAGGACTGAAGCTTTCTTT.